The 24 T cell receptor beta chains below come from one sample, sequenced in a study of PD-1 blockade in classical Hodgkin lymphoma (TCRdb year 2020). What this sample's time point label stands for: cycle 2 day 1 (C2D1) of nivolumab. Every trial patient had relapsed after autologous stem cell transplantation, and cohorts A, B and C differed in prior brentuximab vedotin exposure. Libraries were built with the immunoSEQ multiplex PCR assay. TCRdb holds this immuneACCESS table with in-frame rearrangements only. Some clones are missing; in checked studies, unresolved V genes explain under half, and the rest has no known cause. The sample table records more than 50,000 clones; 65% to 75% of these occur just once. The ten largest clonotypes hold 7.5% to 9.5% of the sample. The material sequenced was peripheral blood mononuclear cells (PBMCs), taken before the second cycle of nivolumab. Receptors were obtained from a human donor with classical Hodgkin lymphoma.

The chain is built from TRBV7-9 and TRBJ1-2; TRBD1 matches at 8 bases. There are 13 residues in the CDR3. After removal of 5 bases from V and 4 bases from J, the junction contained 3 bases not matched to a gene. The germline V gene has CDR1 SEHNR and CDR2 FQNEAQ (reference sequence). For the CDR3, the DNA is TGTGCCAGCAGCCAGGGACAGGCCTATGGCTACACCTTC. Amino acids: CASSQGQAYGYTF.

This clone has just one count. The same CDR3 is also encoded by other DNA sequences in this sample. The chain uses TRBV5-1 and TRBJ1-2; a weak D match, TRBD1 (5 bases). Germline CDR1 reads SGHRS; CDR2 reads YFSETQ. The CDR3 runs 13 residues. The V gene lost 2 bases and the J gene lost 3 bases, with 8 bases spanning the gap. The DNA of the CDR3 is TGCGCCAGCAGCTTTCAGGGTGACTATGGCTACACCTTC. Translation gives CASSFQGDYGYTF.

In its sample, this clone was seen a few times. V and J are TRBV19 and TRBJ1-1; D is unclear. Trimming removed 1 base from V and 4 bases from J, with 4 bases in between. This CDR3 has 12 residues. Germline assignment: CDR1 LNHDA and CDR2 SQIVND (reference sequence). The CDR3 protein is CASSIGSTEAFF. The CDR3 DNA sequence: TGTGCCAGTAGTATAGGTAGCACTGAAGCTTTCTTT. The full variable domain, in which reference TRBV19 and TRBJ1-1 provide the parts outside the CDR3, is DGGITQSPKYLFRKEGQNVTLSCEQNLNHDAMYWYRQDPGQGLRLIYYSQIVNDFQKGDIAEGYSVSREKKESFPLTVTSAQKNPTAFYLCASSIGSTEAFFGQGTRLTVV.

Only a few counts were recorded for this clone. This sequence joins TRBV29-1 and TRBJ2-7; D might be TRBD1 (7 bases). V lost 7 bases to trimming and J lost 0 bases, with 10 bases between them. There are 12 residues in the CDR3. In germline, CDR1 is SQVTM, CDR2 ANQGSEA. As DNA, the CDR3 is TGCAGCGGGGGGGACAGCTCCTACGAGCAGTACTTC. Its translation: CSGGDSSYEQYF.

The gene calls are TRBV7-9 and TRBJ2-5, with D perhaps matching TRBD2 (5 bases). CDR1 and CDR2 (germline): SEHNR, FQNEAQ (reference sequence). Trimming pared 6 bases from V and 2 bases from J, leaving 13 bases between. The CDR3 covers 14 residues. The CDR3 nucleotides are TGTGCCAGCAGTTACTGGGAGCGACAAGAGACCCAGTACTTC. This gives the protein CASSYWERQETQYF.

The chain has TRBV6-5 and TRBJ2-1; 8 bases are shared with TRBD2. The CDR3 runs 15 residues. Germline CDR1 MNHEY, CDR2 SVGAGI. The trim removed 4 bases at V and 2 bases at J, leaving 4 bases unmatched. CDR3 DNA sequence: TGTGCCAGCAGTTTAGCGGGGTCCACCTACAATGAGCAGTTCTTC. This encodes CASSLAGSTYNEQFF.

This chain uses TRBV4-1 with TRBJ1-6; the D gene is possibly TRBD1 (5 bases). V gave up 6 bases and J gave up 0 bases, with 15 bases separating them. The CDR3 is made up of 17 amino acids. The germline V gene has CDR1 MGHRA and CDR2 YSYEKL. CDR3 region: CASRGDPDSSYNSPLHF. The CDR3 DNA follows: TGCGCCAGCAGGGGGGACCCCGATAGCTCCTATAATTCACCCCTCCACTTT.

This chain links TRBV19 with TRBJ1-3; TRBD1 matches 9 bases. Germline trimming cut 4 bases from V and 2 bases from J; bases unmatched to any gene: 3. The CDR3 consists of 15 residues. Germline V gene lookup returns CDR1 LNHDA and CDR2 SQIVND (reference sequence). The CDR3 nucleotides are TGTGCCAGTAGTACCTGGACAGGGGCTGGAAACACCATATATTTT. Its translation: CASSTWTGAGNTIYF.

This clone showed up just a few times. The chain carries TRBV2 and TRBJ2-7, with D perhaps TRBD2 (6 bases). V was trimmed by 0 bases and J by 2 bases, leaving 8 bases between them. This CDR3 contains 14 residues. In germline, CDR1 is SNHLY, CDR2 FYNNEI. This chain's CDR3 is CASSEASGPYEQYF. In DNA form, the CDR3 reads TGTGCCAGCAGTGAAGCGAGCGGGCCCTACGAGCAGTACTTC.

The chain recombines TRBV19 with TRBJ2-7; D remains unclear. The CDR3 has 15 amino acids. Trimming removed 5 bases at V and 4 bases at J, with 18 bases between. In germline, CDR1 is LNHDA, CDR2 SQIVND (reference sequence). The CDR3 spells CASSRFPAMAYEQYF. CDR3 DNA: TGTGCCAGTAGTCGATTCCCTGCCATGGCTTACGAGCAGTACTTC.

This clone was seen once. The V and J genes are TRBV6-6 and TRBJ1-3, with D tentatively TRBD1 (6 bases). The CDR3 covers 14 residues. V was shortened by 6 bases and J by 0 bases, with 9 bases between the two germline ends. In germline, CDR1 is MNHNY, CDR2 SVGAGI (reference sequence). As DNA, the CDR3 is TGTGCCAGCAGACAGGGTTACTCTGGAAACACCATATATTTT. Residues: CASRQGYSGNTIYF.

The rearrangement uses TRBV19 and TRBJ2-7, with D possibly TRBD1 on 6 matching bases. Germline CDR1 reads LNHDA; CDR2 reads SQIVND (reference sequence). The V end lost 5 bases, the J end lost 1 base, and 9 bases lay between the germline ends. The CDR3 is 13 residues long. The CDR3 sequence is CASSPGQSYEQYF. The DNA for the CDR3 is TGTGCCAGTAGTCCAGGACAGTCCTACGAGCAGTACTTC.

This clone was counted a single time. The chain couples TRBV28 to TRBJ2-1; weak D call: TRBD2 (6 bases). CDR3 length: 17 amino acids. In germline, CDR1 is MDHEN, CDR2 SYDVKM. V lost 4 bases and J 10 bases, leaving 26 bases between the germline ends. The CDR3 bases are TGTGCCAGCAGTTCTCCAGGAGAGGCCGGGGGTCCCTCCGAGCAGTTCTTC. Encoded protein: CASSSPGEAGGPSEQFF.

This clone was seen ten or more times. The chain has TRBV7-9 and TRBJ1-1; D is undetermined. CDR3 size: 14 residues. Per germline, CDR1 SEHNR and CDR2 FQNEAQ (reference sequence). V was trimmed by 1 base and J by 6 bases, leaving 12 bases between them. CDR3 residues: CASSLGGRQAEAFF. CDR3 in DNA: TGTGCCAGCAGCTTAGGTGGGCGCCAAGCTGAAGCTTTCTTT.

The chain is built from TRBV18 and TRBJ2-3; tentatively, D is TRBD2 (5 bases). There are 15 residues in the CDR3. Germline-derived CDR1 and CDR2 are KGHSH and LQKENI. V lost 3 bases and J 6 bases, leaving 16 bases between the germline ends. The CDR3 bases are TGTGCCAGCTCACCTCCAGGACTGGTCCCGGATACGCAGTATTTT. Protein: CASSPPGLVPDTQYF.

The rearrangement uses TRBV7-2 and TRBJ2-1, with 7 bases aligning to TRBD2. The CDR3 is 15 amino acids. With 1 base clipped from V and 5 bases from J, the junction kept 5 bases outside the gene matches. Germline CDR1 is SGHTA and CDR2 is FQGNSA. The CDR3 nucleotides read TGTGCCAGCAGCTTAGATCTAGCGGTGGACAATGAGCAGTTCTTC. Protein: CASSLDLAVDNEQFF.

This clone has a single count. This chain links TRBV7-2 with TRBJ1-2, with 8 bases matching TRBD1. Germline V gene lookup returns CDR1 SGHTA and CDR2 FQGNSA. This CDR3 is built from 15 residues. The junction had 7 bases not matched to a gene; V was cut back by 6 bases and J by 1 base. CDR3 amino acids: CASRSTGGVNYGYTF. The CDR3 coding sequence is TGTGCCAGCAGATCCACAGGGGGTGTTAACTATGGCTACACCTTC.

The V call is TRBV6-5, the J call TRBJ2-1; no firm D call. The germline V gene has CDR1 MNHEY and CDR2 SVGAGI. This CDR3 spans 12 amino acids. V dropped 0 bases and J dropped 8 bases, with 5 bases sitting between them. CDR3 region: CASSYSNDEQFF. The CDR3, as DNA: TGTGCCAGCAGTTACTCGAACGATGAGCAGTTCTTC.

Written as DNA, the CDR3 is TGTGCCAGCAGCCCGGACCCGGCGGGGGTCTACGAGCAGTACTTC. Translating it yields CASSPDPAGVYEQYF. The rearrangement uses TRBV4-2 and TRBJ2-7, with 7 positions matching TRBD2. The CDR3 sequence is 15 residues long. Germline V lookup: CDR1 LGHNA, CDR2 YNFKEQ. V shed 4 bases and J 3 bases; nucleotides not matched to a gene: 9.

The chain employs TRBV12-5 and TRBJ2-2; D might be TRBD2 (5 bases). This CDR3 is 15 amino acids long. Trimming cost V 2 bases and J 0 bases, with 7 bases left between them. Germline V gene lookup returns CDR1 LGHNT and CDR2 FRNRAP. The DNA of the CDR3 is TGTGCTAGTGGTTTGAGAGCGGCGAACACCGGGGAGCTGTTTTTT. It yields the protein CASGLRAANTGELFF.

The V and J genes are TRBV7-2 and TRBJ2-1, with 8 bases identical to TRBD2. Trimming removed 9 bases from V and 0 bases from J; junction bases left unmatched: 16. Germline lookup yields CDR1 SGHTA and CDR2 FQGNSA. The CDR3 contains 18 residues. The CDR3 sequence: CASRTGLVSGSSYNEQFF. CDR3 sequence (DNA): TGTGCCAGTCGGACGGGACTAGTGTCTGGTAGCTCCTACAATGAGCAGTTCTTC. Based on the CDR3 plus reference TRBV7-2 and TRBJ2-1, the full variable domain is GAGVSQSPSNKVTEKGKDVELRCDPISGHTALYWYRQSLGQGLEFLIYFQGNSAPDKSGLPSDRFSAERTGGSVSTLTIQRTQQEDSAVYLCASRTGLVSGSSYNEQFFGPGTRLTVL.

The rearrangement links TRBV11-3 to TRBJ1-1; D unresolved. Trimming took off 5 bases at V and 5 bases at J, with 9 bases between the two ends. Germline values: CDR1 SGHNT, CDR2 YENEEA. There are 12 residues in the CDR3. The chain's CDR3 is CASSEIRTEAFF. CDR3 nucleotide sequence: TGTGCCAGCAGCGAGATTAGGACTGAAGCTTTCTTT.

This clone was observed a handful of times. This sequence joins TRBV7-2 and TRBJ2-3; TRBD1 is a possible D gene (6 bases). The CDR3 runs to 17 residues. V was pared by 8 bases and J by 2 bases, with 23 bases between. CDR1 and CDR2 from the germline V gene are SGHTA and FQGNSA. CDR3 residues: CASSPGQLFLFTDTQYF. In DNA, the CDR3 is TGTGCCAGCTCCCCAGGACAGCTCTTCTTATTCACAGATACGCAGTATTTT.

This clone was found a few times. This chain's CDR3 is CASSPQGNYGYTF. The CDR3 region has the DNA TGTGCCAGCAGCCCACAGGGTAACTATGGCTACACCTTC. The chain has TRBV5-6 and TRBJ1-2; weak D call: TRBD1 (6 bases). The V end lost 4 bases, the J end lost 1 base, and 8 bases lay between the germline ends. Germline V gene sequence: CDR1 SGHDT, CDR2 YYEEEE. The CDR3 consists of 13 residues.